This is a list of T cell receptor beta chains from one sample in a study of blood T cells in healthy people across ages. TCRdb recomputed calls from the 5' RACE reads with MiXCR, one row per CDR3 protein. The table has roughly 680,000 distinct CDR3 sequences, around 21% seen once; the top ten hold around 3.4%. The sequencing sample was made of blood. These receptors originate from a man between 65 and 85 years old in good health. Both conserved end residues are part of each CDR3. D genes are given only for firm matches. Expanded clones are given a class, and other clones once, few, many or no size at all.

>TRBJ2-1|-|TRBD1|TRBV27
CASSLSWTGRDEQFF
TGTGCCAGCAGTTTATCTTGGACAGGGCGGGATGAGCAGTTCTTC
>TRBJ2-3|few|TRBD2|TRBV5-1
CASSGGGPVDTQYF
TGCGCCAGCAGTGGGGGAGGGCCTGTAGATACGCAGTATTTT
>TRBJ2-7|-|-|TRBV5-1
CASRDGTKYEQYF
TGCGCCAGCAGGGACGGAACCAAGTACGAGCAGTACTTC
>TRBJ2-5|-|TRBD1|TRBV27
CASSNRGLEQYF
TGTGCCAGCAGCAACAGGGGGTTGGAACAGTACTTC
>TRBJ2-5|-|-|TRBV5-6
CASSLALDALETQYF
TGTGCCAGCAGCCTGGCCTTGGACGCTCTGGAGACCCAGTACTTC
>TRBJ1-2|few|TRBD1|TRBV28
CASSTRPGQGYGYTF
TGTGCCAGCAGTACGCGGCCGGGACAGGGCTATGGCTACACCTTC
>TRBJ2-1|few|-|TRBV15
CATSGSGSREQFF
TGTGCCACCAGCGGCTCCGGGAGCCGGGAGCAGTTCTTC
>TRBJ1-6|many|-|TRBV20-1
CSASSGGANNSPLHF
TGCAGTGCTAGTTCCGGGGGAGCGAATAATTCACCCCTCCACTTT
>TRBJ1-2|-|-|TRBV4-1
CASSQIVETYGYTF
TGCGCCAGCAGCCAAATCGTGGAGACCTATGGCTACACCTTC
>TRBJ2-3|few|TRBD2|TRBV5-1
CASAAGTSGTDTQYF
TGCGCCAGCGCCGCCGGGACTAGCGGCACAGATACGCAGTATTTT
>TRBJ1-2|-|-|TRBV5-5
CASSPKTDNYGYTF
TGTGCCAGCAGCCCGAAGACAGACAACTATGGCTACACCTTC
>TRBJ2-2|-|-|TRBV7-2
CASSRWEAGTGELFF
TGTGCCAGCAGTAGATGGGAGGCGGGCACCGGGGAGCTGTTTTTT
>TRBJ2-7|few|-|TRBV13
CASSSPSRAYEQYF
TGTGCCAGCAGCTCCCCTAGCAGAGCCTACGAGCAGTACTTC
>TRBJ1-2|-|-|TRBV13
CAGSLDWTF
TGTGCCGGCAGCTTAGATTGGACCTTC